These 15 T cell receptor beta chains came from one sample sequenced in a study of OX40 agonist ivuxolimab in advanced cancers. TCRdb's table, derived via immunoSEQ multiplex PCR, lists solely in-frame clones and lacks some. The sample includes just over 95,000 clones, approximately 86% seen only once; the top ten take approximately 4.2%. Source: CD4+ or CD8+ T cells sorted from blood, taken in a trial of the OX40 agonist ivuxolimab. These receptors were taken from an adult with an advanced solid tumor such as melanoma, head and neck, liver or kidney cancer.

This clone was counted a single time. V and J are TRBV11-1 and TRBJ2-7, with D possibly being TRBD2 (6 bases). Trimming removed 3 bases at V and 4 bases at J, with 13 bases between. Germline values: CDR1 SGHAT, CDR2 FQDESV (reference sequence). CDR3 length: 14 residues. The CDR3 nucleotides read TGTGCCAGCAGCTTCGGCCCAGGGAGGTACGAGCAGTACTTC. It yields the protein CASSFGPGRYEQYF.

The chain employs TRBV7-6 and TRBJ1-3; D gene uncertain. This CDR3 spans 18 amino acids. Germline V gives CDR1 SGHVS, CDR2 FNYEAQ. V lost 1 base and J 0 bases, leaving 16 bases between the germline ends. The CDR3 region is CASSLGFRSRSSGNTIYF. CDR3 DNA sequence: TGTGCCAGCAGCTTAGGCTTTCGATCGCGGAGCTCTGGAAACACCATATATTTT.

V and J are TRBV18 and TRBJ2-3; 8 bases line up with TRBD1. Germline V gene lookup returns CDR1 KGHSH and CDR2 LQKENI. CDR3 length equals 15 residues. Trimming removed 6 bases from V and 2 bases from J; junction bases left unmatched: 7. The CDR3 DNA reads TGTGCCAGCTCGCCCCGGGACAGGATCACAGATACGCAGTATTTT. Translated: CASSPRDRITDTQYF.

This CDR3 is CASGLDGTGWQPQHF. In nucleotides, the CDR3 is TGTGCTAGTGGTTTGGACGGGACAGGCTGGCAGCCCCAGCATTTT. This chain connects TRBV12-5 to TRBJ1-5, with TRBD1 matching 8 bases. This CDR3 is built from 15 residues. Germline V gene lookup returns CDR1 LGHNT and CDR2 FRNRAP. Losses at the gene ends were 1 base for V and 7 bases for J; bases not matched to a gene: 6.

This clone was detected once. The J gene is TRBJ2-5, the V gene TRBV2, with TRBD2 matching over 7 bases. The better agreement between TRBJ2-7 and the DNA end casts doubt on the J call. This CDR3 contains 12 residues. In germline, CDR1 is SNHLY, CDR2 FYNNEI. The CDR3, as DNA: TGTGCCAGCACTATTAGCGGGTACGAGCAGTACTTC. Amino acid sequence: CASTISGYEQYF.

The count of this clone is one. The V gene is TRBV19, the J gene TRBJ1-2; D ambiguous. V gave up 5 bases and J gave up 2 bases, with 15 bases separating them. This CDR3 comprises 15 residues. Germline V lookup: CDR1 LNHDA, CDR2 SQIVND (reference sequence). The CDR3 region has the DNA TGTGCCAGTAGTGCCTTATTGAGGCCGAACTATGGCTACACCTTC. It encodes CASSALLRPNYGYTF.

CDR3 sequence (DNA): TGTGCCAGCAGTTTACGGGCAGACCCCGCCTACGAGCAGTACTTC. It is translated as CASSLRADPAYEQYF. The genes are TRBV27 and TRBJ2-7; no clear D gene. V was pared by 2 bases and J by 2 bases, with 13 bases between. The germline CDR1 and CDR2 sequences are MNHEY and SMNVEV (reference sequence). The CDR3 length is 15 residues.

This chain joins TRBV7-9 and TRBJ2-4; 9 positions match TRBD2. CDR3 length: 15 residues. CDR1 SEHNR and CDR2 FQNEAQ come from the germline V gene (reference sequence). J was trimmed by 3 bases and V by 0 bases; bases with no gene match: 0. CDR3 loop: CASSLATSGKNIQYF. CDR3 bases: TGTGCCAGCAGCTTAGCGACTAGCGGCAAAAACATTCAGTACTTC.

CDR3 residues: CASSPLTGGGITGELFF. The CDR3, as DNA: TGTGCCAGCAGCCCCTTAACGGGAGGGGGAATCACCGGGGAGCTGTTTTTT. This rearrangement joins TRBV7-8 to TRBJ2-2; 8 nucleotides match TRBD2. CDR3 length equals 17 residues. Unmatched junction bases numbered 12, after V lost 5 bases and J lost 4 bases. From germline, CDR1 is SGHVS and CDR2 FQNEAQ.

This clone was recorded only once. The V gene is TRBV23-1, the J gene TRBJ2-7; no reliable D call. TRBV23-1 is assigned to the ORF class and has an uncertain function. The V end was cut by 9 bases, the J end by 8 bases, with 17 bases between. The CDR3 totals 12 residues. The CDR3 DNA reads TGCGCCAGAGATAAAGCCTGTCGTAAGCAGTACTTC. This sequence encodes CARDKACRKQYF.

The V gene is TRBV28, the J gene TRBJ1-1; D not certain. The germline CDR1 and CDR2 sequences are MDHEN and SYDVKM. The CDR3 is 12 amino acids. The germline V and J ends were trimmed by 7 bases and 5 bases, with 11 bases remaining between them. CDR3 DNA sequence: TGTGCCAGCACTTCGACGCCAACTGAAGCTTTCTTT. It translates to CASTSTPTEAFF.

V and J are TRBV11-2 and TRBJ2-7, with 12 bases identical to TRBD2. The germline CDR1 and CDR2 sequences are SGHAT and FQNNGV. V gave up 5 bases and J gave up 5 bases; unmatched junction bases: 4. This CDR3 spans 14 amino acids. This chain's CDR3 is CASSATSGRHEQYF. DNA of the CDR3: TGTGCCAGCAGCGCGACTAGCGGGAGACACGAGCAGTACTTC. The whole variable domain, remainder taken from reference TRBV11-2 and TRBJ2-7, is EAGVAQSPRYKIIEKRQSVAFWCNPISGHATLYWYQQILGQGPKLLIQFQNNGVVDDSQLPKDRFSAERLKGVDSTLKIQPAKLEDSAVYLCASSATSGRHEQYFGPGTRLTVT.

The V and J genes are TRBV5-1 and TRBJ2-5; 11 positions agree with TRBD2. CDR3 size: 17 residues. The J segment lost 1 base and the V segment lost 1 base, leaving 6 bases of the junction unmatched. CDR1 is SGHRS, CDR2 YFSETQ, per germline. CDR3 sequence: CASSLTSGLAGQETQYF. The DNA of the CDR3 is TGCGCCAGCAGCTTGACGTCCGGACTAGCGGGCCAAGAGACCCAGTACTTC.

There are a few counts of this clone. The rearrangement uses TRBV27 and TRBJ1-6, with TRBD1 matching over 7 bases. The CDR3 loop spans 17 amino acids. J gave up 7 bases and V 6 bases, and 15 bases lay outside the gene matches. From germline, CDR1 is MNHEY and CDR2 SMNVEV (reference sequence). The CDR3 nucleotides are TGTGCCAGCAGGCTCTACCTCGGGACAGAGGCCAATTCACCCCTCCACTTT. Translated: CASRLYLGTEANSPLHF.

The chain recombines TRBV2 with TRBJ1-2; D unclear. The V and J ends lost 6 bases and 9 bases respectively, with 20 bases between them. CDR1 is SNHLY and CDR2 is FYNNEI in the germline V gene. The CDR3 length is 14 residues. The CDR3 sequence: CASRPTLLGPRYTF. The CDR3 DNA follows: TGTGCCAGCAGGCCGACACTACTTGGGCCGCGCTACACCTTC.